These 31 T cell receptor beta chains originate from one sample sequenced in a study of regulatory T cells in long-lasting Graves disease. Time point of the sample: persistent/refractory GD, antithyroid drugs over 5 years with positive TRAb. PBMC RNA was the source of the TCR library. CDR3-region Arm-PCR and iRepertoire HTBI primers produced the TCR beta libraries. TCRdb re-derived calls from the multiplex PCR reads in MiXCR, one entry per CDR3 protein. The sample comprises over 650,000 distinct CDR3 sequences, about 32% of which are singletons, and about two fifths rests with the top ten. Sequenced here: peripheral blood mononuclear cells (PBMCs), sampled when the disease was refractory, from a patient treated with antithyroid drugs. Source of these receptors: a female donor with Graves disease.

This clonotype was seen only a few times. This sequence joins TRBV6-5 and TRBJ1-2; D perhaps matches TRBD1 (6 bases). This CDR3 is 15 amino acids long. Germline V gene lookup returns CDR1 MNHEY and CDR2 SVGAGI. Trimming stripped 0 bases from V and 4 bases from J, with 12 bases between. The CDR3 spells CASSYSPGHRYGYTF. The CDR3 coding sequence is TGTGCCAGCAGTTACTCCCCGGGACACCGCTATGGCTACACCTTC.

The V and J genes are TRBV27 and TRBJ2-2, with D unclear. The germline CDR1 and CDR2 sequences are MNHEY and SMNVEV (reference sequence). The CDR3 extends over 15 amino acids. The V end lost 5 bases, the J end lost 4 bases, and 14 bases lay between the germline ends. The CDR3: CASSLPPLGTGELFF. DNA of the CDR3: TGTGCCAGCAGTCTCCCCCCCTTAGGCACCGGGGAGCTGTTTTTT.

This chain connects TRBV25-1 to TRBJ1-5; TRBD1 might be the D (6 bases). The ends were cut back, 6 bases at V and 3 bases at J, with 12 bases in the middle. Germline lookup yields CDR1 MGHDK and CDR2 SYGVNS. The CDR3 sequence is 14 residues long. The DNA of the CDR3 is TGTGCCAGCAGAGAAGCGGGGGCCAATCAGCCCCAGCATTTT. Protein: CASREAGANQPQHF.

This clonotype was seen ten or more times. V and J are TRBV12-3 or TRBV12-4 and TRBJ1-1; a weak D match, TRBD1 (5 bases). The CDR3 loop spans 14 amino acids. V shed 7 bases and J shed 4 bases, with 16 bases lying between them. CDR3 residues: CASTWDVGRTEAFF. CDR3 sequence (DNA): TGTGCCAGCACTTGGGACGTTGGTCGCACTGAAGCTTTCTTT.

The chain is built from TRBV20-1 and TRBJ2-7, with a possible D match to TRBD1 (6 bases). CDR1 is DFQATT and CDR2 is SNEGSKA in the germline V gene (reference sequence). This CDR3 is built from 15 residues. V lost 0 bases and J 0 bases, leaving 12 bases between the germline ends. Here the CDR3 reads CSARDRGFGSYEQYF. The DNA for the CDR3 is TGCAGTGCTAGAGATAGGGGGTTCGGCTCCTACGAGCAGTACTTC.

The chain recombines TRBV25-1 with TRBJ1-2; possible D gene TRBD1, 6 bases. The CDR3 spans 16 residues. The germline V gene encodes CDR1 MGHDK and CDR2 SYGVNS. V was shortened by 5 bases and J by 4 bases, with 20 bases between the two germline ends. In DNA form, the CDR3 reads TGTGCCAGCAGTAGATCAGGGAGGGGGACAAGCTATGGCTACACCTTC. Protein: CASSRSGRGTSYGYTF.

This clonotype turned up a few times. The V and J genes are TRBV12-3 or TRBV12-4 and TRBJ2-7, with 11 bases that match TRBD1. V trimming: 6 bases; J trimming: 3 bases; junction bases outside the gene matches: 4. The CDR3 consists of 14 residues. In DNA form, the CDR3 reads TGTGCCAGCAGGGGGGACAGGGGGTACTACGAGCAGTACTTC. The encoded protein is CASRGDRGYYEQYF.

This chain connects TRBV10-3 to TRBJ2-3; 12 bases fit TRBD1. The tail of the sequence fits TRBJ2-5 better, so the J call may be wrong. This CDR3 spans 14 amino acids. Germline CDR1 ENHRY, CDR2 SYGVKD. CDR3 nucleotide sequence: TGTGCCATCAAGGGACAGGGGGCCACGGAGACCCAGTACTTC. It specifies CAIKGQGATETQYF.

J is TRBJ2-4 and V is TRBV5-1; 14 bases align to TRBD2. CDR1 and CDR2 (germline): SGHRS, YFSETQ. J lost 8 bases, V lost 3 bases, and 7 bases had no gene match. The CDR3 sequence is 16 residues long. The DNA for the CDR3 is TGCGCCAGCAGCTGGGAACCGGGACTAGCGGGAGACATTCAGTACTTC. This sequence encodes CASSWEPGLAGDIQYF.

This clonotype has only a few counts. The chain links TRBV28 to TRBJ1-2; D is unclear. Germline values: CDR1 MDHEN, CDR2 SYDVKM. The CDR3 totals 15 residues. The germline V and J ends were trimmed by 6 bases and 2 bases, with 16 bases remaining between them. This chain's CDR3 is CASSRSGPKNYGYTF. CDR3 coding DNA: TGTGCCAGCAGCCGCTCCGGGCCAAAGAACTATGGCTACACCTTC.

Concerning this clonotype: An end of the junction does not agree with germline; a read error may underlie this. The gene calls are TRBV6-4 and TRBJ1-5; no clear D. The germline V gene encodes CDR1 MRHNA and CDR2 SNTAGT. The CDR3 contains 14 residues. The CDR3: CASSYSPGDQPQHF. Here the CDR3 DNA reads TGTGCCAGCAGTTACTCCCCGGGAGATCAGCCCCAGCATTTT.

This clonotype was counted a few times. V gene TRBV5-6 combines with J gene TRBJ1-2, with 9 bases that match TRBD1. V lost 5 bases, J lost 4 bases, and 6 bases stayed unmatched. Germline V gene lookup returns CDR1 SGHDT and CDR2 YYEEEE. The CDR3 sequence is 14 residues long. The CDR3: CASRTGGPFYGYTF. The CDR3 region has the DNA TGTGCCAGCAGGACAGGGGGTCCTTTCTATGGCTACACCTTC.

In its sample, this clonotype was seen a few times. The chain recombines TRBV5-5 with TRBJ2-5, with TRBD1 identical over 8 bases. The CDR3 covers 16 residues. V trimming: 0 bases; J trimming: 1 base; junction bases outside the gene matches: 5. CDR1 and CDR2 from the germline V gene are SGHKS and YYEKEE (reference sequence). This CDR3 reads CASSLAVGQGQETQYF. The CDR3, as DNA: TGTGCCAGCAGCTTGGCCGTAGGACAGGGCCAAGAGACCCAGTACTTC.

The rearrangement uses TRBV28 and TRBJ1-1, with 7 bases lining up with TRBD1. The germline CDR1 and CDR2 sequences are MDHEN and SYDVKM. The ends lost 6 bases at V and 2 bases at J; junction bases unmatched: 12. CDR3 length: 16 amino acids. CDR3 residues: CASSPRQGTLNTEAFF. The CDR3 bases are TGTGCCAGCAGCCCTAGACAGGGTACTTTAAACACTGAAGCTTTCTTT.

This clonotype has a handful of counts. The V gene is TRBV20-1, the J gene TRBJ2-5, with 13 nucleotides matching TRBD2. CDR1 is DFQATT, CDR2 SNEGSKA, per germline (reference sequence). The junction had 20 bases not matched to a gene; V was cut back by 5 bases and J by 8 bases. The CDR3 covers 18 residues. CDR3: CSASIYTSTGLAGLTQYF. Written as DNA, the CDR3 is TGCAGTGCTTCCATCTACACTTCAACGGGACTAGCGGGATTAACCCAGTACTTC.

Concerning this clonotype: A much larger clone sits a single nucleotide away, making a read error possible. The V gene is TRBV6-1, the J gene TRBJ1-2; D is unresolved. Germline lookup yields CDR1 MNHNS and CDR2 SASEGT. This CDR3 is built from 14 residues. Deletions cut 5 bases from V and 3 bases from J, with 13 bases between. For the CDR3, the DNA is TGTGCCAGCAGTCACGGACCGCTCGACTATGGCTACACCTTC. Protein sequence: CASSHGPLDYGYTF.

The V gene is TRBV5-4, the J gene TRBJ2-5, with D perhaps matching TRBD2 (5 bases). Germline V gene sequence: CDR1 SGHNT, CDR2 YYREEE (reference sequence). V was trimmed by 4 bases and J by 5 bases, leaving 18 bases between them. This CDR3 contains 15 residues. CDR3 sequence reads: CASSAGNRLEETQYF. The DNA for the CDR3 is TGTGCCAGCAGCGCCGGGAATAGACTGGAGGAGACCCAGTACTTC.

Many counts were recorded for this clonotype. The CDR3 DNA reads TGTGCCAGCAGTCGTGGCAGGGTGCGTGAAAAACTGTTTTTT. It encodes CASSRGRVREKLFF. V usage is TRBV2 and J usage is TRBJ1-4; D possibly corresponds to TRBD1 (5 bases). Germline CDR1 and CDR2: SNHLY and FYNNEI. The CDR3 runs to 14 residues. V was clipped by 5 bases and J by 7 bases, with 14 bases between them.

This clonotype showed up just a few times. The chain employs TRBV29-1 and TRBJ1-3, with a weak D call TRBD1 (5 bases). Germline-derived CDR1 and CDR2 are SQVTM and ANQGSEA. CDR3 length: 16 amino acids. V was trimmed by 3 bases and J by 0 bases, leaving 15 bases between them. The CDR3 nucleotides are TGCAGCGTTGACCAAGGCCAGGGCCCCTCTGGAAACACCATATATTTT. Its protein is CSVDQGQGPSGNTIYF.

This clonotype was counted at least ten times. CDR3 nucleotides: TGTGCCAGCCGTCGTATTGGGGGGGGCGGGGAGAGCAATCAGCCCCAGCATTTT. Its translation: CASRRIGGGGESNQPQHF. The chain employs TRBV28 and TRBJ1-5, with a possible D match to TRBD1 (6 bases). The CDR3 covers 18 residues. Germline V gives CDR1 MDHEN, CDR2 SYDVKM. Trimming took off 8 bases at V and 1 base at J, with 24 bases between the two ends.

This sequence joins TRBV20-1 and TRBJ2-7, with 8 bases identical to TRBD1. Germline CDR1 DFQATT, CDR2 SNEGSKA (reference sequence). The CDR3 contains 12 residues. CDR3 sequence: CGLTGVTYEQYF. CDR3 DNA sequence: TGCGGATTGACAGGGGTCACCTACGAGCAGTACTTC.

This clonotype was picked up many times. The rearrangement uses TRBV28 and TRBJ1-5, with D possibly TRBD1 on 6 matching bases. Trimming pared 5 bases from V and 1 base from J, leaving 18 bases between. Looked up from germline, CDR1 is MDHEN and CDR2 is SYDVKM. CDR3 length equals 17 residues. CDR3 amino acids: CASSTHYQGISNQPQHF. CDR3 in DNA: TGTGCCAGCAGTACCCACTACCAGGGGATCAGCAATCAGCCCCAGCATTTT.

V gene TRBV7-2 combines with J gene TRBJ1-4; tentative D call: TRBD1 (5 bases). V dropped 5 bases and J dropped 8 bases, with 15 bases sitting between them. The CDR3 loop spans 14 amino acids. The germline CDR1 and CDR2 sequences are SGHTA and FQGNSA. The DNA of the CDR3 is TGTGCCAGCAGCCCGGACATGCGGGGAGAAAAACTGTTTTTT. Its translation: CASSPDMRGEKLFF.

In its sample, this clonotype was seen a few times. The chain recombines TRBV13 with TRBJ1-2; a weak D match, TRBD1 (6 bases). Trimming removed 1 base at V and 6 bases at J, with 9 bases between. CDR1 and CDR2 (germline): PRHDT, FYEKMQ (reference sequence). This CDR3 is built from 13 residues. The CDR3 reads CASSLVPGDGYTF. As DNA, the CDR3 is TGTGCCAGCAGCTTAGTACCAGGGGATGGCTACACCTTC. Variable domain in full (rest from reference TRBV13 and TRBJ1-2): AAGVIQSPRHLIKEKRETATLKCYPIPRHDTVYWYQQGPGQDPQFLISFYEKMQSDKGSIPDRFSAQQFSDYHSELNMSSLELGDSALYFCASSLVPGDGYTFGSGTRLTVV.

In its sample, this clonotype was seen many times. The chain is built from TRBV12-3 or TRBV12-4 and TRBJ2-5; D unresolved. There are 15 residues in the CDR3. V gave up 6 bases and J gave up 5 bases, with 19 bases separating them. The CDR3 bases are TGTGCCAGCAGCCTTTTGGGTCAAGGCACTGAGACCCAGTACTTC. It is translated as CASSLLGQGTETQYF.

V usage is TRBV12-3 or TRBV12-4 and J usage is TRBJ2-7; 7 nucleotides align to TRBD2. This CDR3 contains 15 residues. V was clipped by 6 bases and J by 4 bases; unmatched bases: 12. The CDR3, as DNA: TGTGCCAGCAGCCCAAGGGCGGGAGTATTGTACGAGCAGTACTTC. It is translated as CASSPRAGVLYEQYF.

This clonotype was observed once. A much larger clone is a single base away; this may be a read error. The chain links TRBV20-1 to TRBJ1-2; D unclear. Germline values: CDR1 DFQATT, CDR2 SNEGSKA (reference sequence). The CDR3 spans 13 residues. The CDR3 region has the DNA TGCAATGCTAGAGATGGAGGGATCTATGGCTACACCTTC. This codes for CNARDGGIYGYTF.

The genes are TRBV5-6 and TRBJ1-1, with D possibly matching TRBD1 (5 bases). Germline V gene lookup returns CDR1 SGHDT and CDR2 YYEEEE. Trimming stripped 4 bases from V and 1 base from J, with 11 bases between. This CDR3 contains 14 residues. The CDR3 sequence: CASSGGDWNTEAFF. The CDR3 region has the DNA TGTGCCAGCAGCGGAGGGGATTGGAACACTGAAGCTTTCTTT.

This clonotype was seen more than once but under ten times. V usage is TRBV20-1 and J usage is TRBJ2-5; 11 bases are a match to TRBD2. Germline V gene lookup returns CDR1 DFQATT and CDR2 SNEGSKA (reference sequence). V was clipped by 5 bases and J by 2 bases; unmatched bases: 13. This CDR3 has 17 amino acids. CDR3 coding DNA: TGCAGTGCTGGGACTCTAGCGGGAGGTCTTTTACAAGAGACCCAGTACTTC. This translates into CSAGTLAGGLLQETQYF.

This clonotype was detected many times. This rearrangement joins TRBV7-9 to TRBJ2-7, with TRBD2 matching 8 bases. The trim removed 2 bases at V and 4 bases at J, leaving 4 bases unmatched. Germline V lookup: CDR1 SEHNR, CDR2 FQNEAQ (reference sequence). The CDR3 extends over 14 amino acids. The CDR3 region is CASSLLAGTYEQYF. The CDR3 DNA sequence: TGTGCCAGCAGCTTACTAGCGGGTACATACGAGCAGTACTTC.

This clonotype appeared a few times. The conserved final phenylalanine or tryptophan is absent from the CDR3, which likely points to a read error. For the CDR3, the DNA is TGCAGTGCGCGGACAGGGAATCAGCCCCAGCATTCT. Translating it yields CSARTGNQPQHS. The chain links TRBV20-1 to TRBJ1-5; 8 bases map to TRBD1. The CDR3 has 12 residues. Trimming cost V 6 bases and J 4 bases; bases outside gene matches: 2. The germline gives CDR1 DFQATT, CDR2 SNEGSKA (reference sequence).